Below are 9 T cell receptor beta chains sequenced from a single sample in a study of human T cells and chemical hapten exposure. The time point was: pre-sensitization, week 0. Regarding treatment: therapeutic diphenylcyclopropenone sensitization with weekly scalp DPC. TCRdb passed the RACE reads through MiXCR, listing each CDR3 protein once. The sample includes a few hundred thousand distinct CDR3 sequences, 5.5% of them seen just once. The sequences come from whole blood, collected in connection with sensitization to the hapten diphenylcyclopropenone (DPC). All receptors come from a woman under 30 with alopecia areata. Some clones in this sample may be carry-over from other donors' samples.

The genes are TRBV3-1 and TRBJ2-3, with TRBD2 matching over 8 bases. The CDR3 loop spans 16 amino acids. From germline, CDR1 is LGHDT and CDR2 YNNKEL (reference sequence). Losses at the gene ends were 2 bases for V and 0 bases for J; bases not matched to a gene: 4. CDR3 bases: TGTGCCAGCAGCCAACGAGCGGGGGCCAGCACAGATACGCAGTATTTT. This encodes CASSQRAGASTDTQYF.

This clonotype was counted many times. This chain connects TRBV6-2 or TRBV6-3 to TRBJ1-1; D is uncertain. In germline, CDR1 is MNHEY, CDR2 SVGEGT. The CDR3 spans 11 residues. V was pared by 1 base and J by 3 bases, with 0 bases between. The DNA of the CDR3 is TGTGCCAGCAGTTACTACACTGAAGCTTTCTTT. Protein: CASSYYTEAFF.

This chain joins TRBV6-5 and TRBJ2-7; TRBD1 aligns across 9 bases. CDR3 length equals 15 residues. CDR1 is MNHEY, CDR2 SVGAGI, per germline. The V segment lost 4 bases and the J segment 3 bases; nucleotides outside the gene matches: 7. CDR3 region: CASSSPQGAIYEQYF. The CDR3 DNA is TGTGCCAGCAGTTCCCCACAGGGGGCAATCTACGAGCAGTACTTC.

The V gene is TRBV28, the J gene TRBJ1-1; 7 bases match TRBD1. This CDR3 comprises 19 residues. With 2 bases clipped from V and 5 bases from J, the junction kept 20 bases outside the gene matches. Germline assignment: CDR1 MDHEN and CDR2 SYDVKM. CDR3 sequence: CASSLIEGPGGTIGTEAFF. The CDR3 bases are TGTGCCAGCAGTTTAATCGAAGGGCCAGGGGGTACGATAGGGACTGAAGCTTTCTTT.

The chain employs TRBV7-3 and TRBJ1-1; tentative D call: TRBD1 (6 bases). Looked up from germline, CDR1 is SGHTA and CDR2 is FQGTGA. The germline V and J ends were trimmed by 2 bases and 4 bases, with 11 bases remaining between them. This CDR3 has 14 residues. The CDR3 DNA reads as TGTGCCAGCAGCTTAGGGGGGCTCGGCACTGAAGCTTTCTTT. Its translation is CASSLGGLGTEAFF.

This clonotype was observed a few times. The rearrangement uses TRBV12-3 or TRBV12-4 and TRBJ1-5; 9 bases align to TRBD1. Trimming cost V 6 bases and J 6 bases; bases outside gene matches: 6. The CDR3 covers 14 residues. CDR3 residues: CASSTGGPVQPQHF. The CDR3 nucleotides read TGTGCCAGCAGCACAGGGGGCCCGGTTCAGCCCCAGCATTTT.

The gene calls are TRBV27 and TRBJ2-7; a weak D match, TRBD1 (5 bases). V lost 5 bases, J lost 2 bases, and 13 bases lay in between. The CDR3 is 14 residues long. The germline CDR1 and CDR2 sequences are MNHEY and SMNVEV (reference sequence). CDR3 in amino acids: CASSPADSTYEQYF. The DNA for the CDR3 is TGTGCCAGCAGTCCCGCCGACAGTACCTACGAGCAGTACTTC.

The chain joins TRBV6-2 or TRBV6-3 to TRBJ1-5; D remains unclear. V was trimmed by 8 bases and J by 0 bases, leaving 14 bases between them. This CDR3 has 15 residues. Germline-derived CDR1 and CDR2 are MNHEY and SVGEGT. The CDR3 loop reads CASSDVTPSNQPQHF. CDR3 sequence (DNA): TGTGCCAGCTCCGATGTGACACCTAGCAATCAGCCCCAGCATTTT.

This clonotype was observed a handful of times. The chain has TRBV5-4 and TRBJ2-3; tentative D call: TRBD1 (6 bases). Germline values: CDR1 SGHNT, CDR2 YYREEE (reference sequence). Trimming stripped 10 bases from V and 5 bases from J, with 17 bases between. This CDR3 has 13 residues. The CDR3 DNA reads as TGTGCCGTACACAGGGACCGAGGAGATACGCAGTATTTT. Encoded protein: CAVHRDRGDTQYF.